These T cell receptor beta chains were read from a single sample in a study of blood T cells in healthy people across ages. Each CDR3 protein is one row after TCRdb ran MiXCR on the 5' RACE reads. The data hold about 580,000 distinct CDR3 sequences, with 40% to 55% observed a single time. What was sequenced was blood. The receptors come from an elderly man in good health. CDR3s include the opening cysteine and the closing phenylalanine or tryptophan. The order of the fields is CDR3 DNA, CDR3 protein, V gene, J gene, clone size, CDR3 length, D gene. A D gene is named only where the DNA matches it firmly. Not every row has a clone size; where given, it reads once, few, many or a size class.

cdr3_nt: TGTGCCAGCAAGGTTGCAGGGGTCAACACCGGGGAGCTGTTTTTT
cdr3_aa: CASKVAGVNTGELFF
v_call: TRBV6-1
j_call: TRBJ2-2
clone_size: .
cdr3_length: 15
d_call: .

cdr3_nt: TGTGCCAGCAGTTCAACCCGGGTCGGCTACACCTTC
cdr3_aa: CASSSTRVGYTF
v_call: TRBV12-3/TRBV12-4
j_call: TRBJ1-2
clone_size: once
cdr3_length: 12
d_call: .

cdr3_nt: TGTGCCAGCAGCGGGGGGGCCGATAGCAATCAGCCCCAGCATTTT
cdr3_aa: CASSGGADSNQPQHF
v_call: TRBV9
j_call: TRBJ1-5
clone_size: .
cdr3_length: 15
d_call: .

cdr3_nt: TGTGCCAGCAAAGGGGACTCACCCTACGAGCAGTACTTC
cdr3_aa: CASKGDSPYEQYF
v_call: TRBV6-2/TRBV6-3
j_call: TRBJ2-7
clone_size: .
cdr3_length: 13
d_call: .

cdr3_nt: TGTGCCAGCAGCCGGGTCGAGCATCGCAATGAGCAGTTCTTC
cdr3_aa: CASSRVEHRNEQFF
v_call: TRBV7-3
j_call: TRBJ2-1
clone_size: .
cdr3_length: 14
d_call: .

cdr3_nt: TGTGCCAGCAGCCAAACCTTGGGGGGGCGGCAAGGTGAGCAGTTCTTC
cdr3_aa: CASSQTLGGRQGEQFF
v_call: TRBV4-2
j_call: TRBJ2-1
clone_size: few
cdr3_length: 16
d_call: .

cdr3_nt: TGTGCCAGCAGCTTACAGGACAACTACGAGCAGTACTTC
cdr3_aa: CASSLQDNYEQYF
v_call: TRBV7-8
j_call: TRBJ2-7
clone_size: .
cdr3_length: 13
d_call: .

cdr3_nt: TGCAGCGTTGACCCCGACAGGGGGGAGACCCAGTACTTC
cdr3_aa: CSVDPDRGETQYF
v_call: TRBV29-1
j_call: TRBJ2-5
clone_size: .
cdr3_length: 13
d_call: TRBD1

cdr3_nt: TGCGCCAGCAGCCATACCGGGACAGGGGCATCAGATACGCAGTATTTT
cdr3_aa: CASSHTGTGASDTQYF
v_call: TRBV4-3
j_call: TRBJ2-3
clone_size: once
cdr3_length: 16
d_call: TRBD1

cdr3_nt: TGCAGTGTAGAGCGGGGGGTCTACGTGCAGTACTTC
cdr3_aa: CSVERGVYVQYF
v_call: TRBV20-1
j_call: TRBJ2-4
clone_size: .
cdr3_length: 12
d_call: TRBD2

cdr3_nt: TGTGCCAGCAACGGCGGGAGCGGCACAGATACGCAGTATTTT
cdr3_aa: CASNGGSGTDTQYF
v_call: TRBV28
j_call: TRBJ2-3
clone_size: few
cdr3_length: 14
d_call: TRBD2

cdr3_nt: TGTGCCAGCAGCTGGACACTAACGACCTACGAGCAGTACTTC
cdr3_aa: CASSWTLTTYEQYF
v_call: TRBV5-5
j_call: TRBJ2-7
clone_size: .
cdr3_length: 14
d_call: .

cdr3_nt: TGTGCCAGCAGCGAGGGGGATAGCTCCTACGAGCAGTACTTC
cdr3_aa: CASSEGDSSYEQYF
v_call: TRBV7-9
j_call: TRBJ2-7
clone_size: many
cdr3_length: 14
d_call: .

cdr3_nt: TGTGCCAGCAGCTTAACTCAAAACAATGAGCAGTTCTTC
cdr3_aa: CASSLTQNNEQFF
v_call: TRBV7-3
j_call: TRBJ2-1
clone_size: once
cdr3_length: 13
d_call: .

cdr3_nt: TGTGCCAGCAGCAGCAGGGGTTCTCTTGGCGAGCAGTTCTTC
cdr3_aa: CASSSRGSLGEQFF
v_call: TRBV3-1
j_call: TRBJ2-1
clone_size: .
cdr3_length: 14
d_call: .

cdr3_nt: TGTGCCAGCAGCTTGATCCTCGGCAGTAACTATGGCTACACCTTC
cdr3_aa: CASSLILGSNYGYTF
v_call: TRBV7-2
j_call: TRBJ1-2
clone_size: .
cdr3_length: 15
d_call: .

cdr3_nt: TGTGCCAGCAGTACGACCTTCGGACAGTCCTACAATGAGCAGTTCTTC
cdr3_aa: CASSTTFGQSYNEQFF
v_call: TRBV12-3/TRBV12-4
j_call: TRBJ2-1
clone_size: .
cdr3_length: 16
d_call: .

cdr3_nt: TGTGCCAGCAGCCGGGACAGGGGGCGCTTGATTGAAAAACTGTTTTTT
cdr3_aa: CASSRDRGRLIEKLFF
v_call: TRBV2
j_call: TRBJ1-4
clone_size: .
cdr3_length: 16
d_call: TRBD1

cdr3_nt: TGTGCCAGCAGCCGGACAGGGGGGAATGAGCAGTTCTTC
cdr3_aa: CASSRTGGNEQFF
v_call: TRBV12-3/TRBV12-4
j_call: TRBJ2-1
clone_size: few
cdr3_length: 13
d_call: TRBD1

cdr3_nt: TGTGCCACCAGTGATCTGCTCGCCGGGGAGCTGTTTTTT
cdr3_aa: CATSDLLAGELFF
v_call: TRBV24-1
j_call: TRBJ2-2
clone_size: once
cdr3_length: 13
d_call: .

cdr3_nt: TGTGCCAGCAGCCAACGGACAGACGTCAGCTCTGGGGCCAACGTCCTGACTTTC
cdr3_aa: CASSQRTDVSSGANVLTF
v_call: TRBV11-2
j_call: TRBJ2-6
clone_size: .
cdr3_length: 18
d_call: .

cdr3_nt: TGTGCCAGCAGTTACCTACTAGCGGGCTACAATGAGCAGTTCTTC
cdr3_aa: CASSYLLAGYNEQFF
v_call: TRBV6-2/TRBV6-3
j_call: TRBJ2-1
clone_size: .
cdr3_length: 15
d_call: TRBD2

cdr3_nt: TGTGCCAGCAGTTTAGCCCAGCACATGAACACTGAAGCTTTCTTT
cdr3_aa: CASSLAQHMNTEAFF
v_call: TRBV28
j_call: TRBJ1-1
clone_size: .
cdr3_length: 15
d_call: .

cdr3_nt: TGTGCCAGCAGCAAGTCCCCCTCGGGTGCAACTAATGAAAAACTGTTTTTT
cdr3_aa: CASSKSPSGATNEKLFF
v_call: TRBV21-1
j_call: TRBJ1-4
clone_size: .
cdr3_length: 17
d_call: .

cdr3_nt: TGTGCCAGCAGCGTAGACAGTAGGGCTTACACCGATGAGCAGTTCTTC
cdr3_aa: CASSVDSRAYTDEQFF
v_call: TRBV9
j_call: TRBJ2-1
clone_size: .
cdr3_length: 16
d_call: .

cdr3_nt: TGTGCCAGCAGTTTCTCCCACACAGATACGCAGTATTTT
cdr3_aa: CASSFSHTDTQYF
v_call: TRBV12-3/TRBV12-4
j_call: TRBJ2-3
clone_size: .
cdr3_length: 13
d_call: .

cdr3_nt: TGTGCCAGCAGCCATCAACGGACAGCGACAAGGTACGAGCAGTACTTC
cdr3_aa: CASSHQRTATRYEQYF
v_call: TRBV3-1
j_call: TRBJ2-7
clone_size: .
cdr3_length: 16
d_call: .

cdr3_nt: TGTGCCAGCAGCCCCGGGACAGGGTCTGGCACAGATACGCAGTATTTT
cdr3_aa: CASSPGTGSGTDTQYF
v_call: TRBV7-2
j_call: TRBJ2-3
clone_size: .
cdr3_length: 16
d_call: TRBD1

cdr3_nt: TGTGCCAGCAGCCGGACAGGGGGCCGTAGTGACACTGAAGTTTTCTTT
cdr3_aa: CASSRTGGRSDTEVFF
v_call: TRBV7-9
j_call: TRBJ1-1
clone_size: .
cdr3_length: 16
d_call: TRBD1

cdr3_nt: TGTGCCAGCAGCCCGGATGCCATGGGTGGCTACACCTTC
cdr3_aa: CASSPDAMGGYTF
v_call: TRBV7-9
j_call: TRBJ1-2
clone_size: .
cdr3_length: 13
d_call: .

cdr3_nt: TGTGCCAGCAGCTTGTCCCCATACGCCTACAATGAGCAGTTCTTC
cdr3_aa: CASSLSPYAYNEQFF
v_call: TRBV5-5
j_call: TRBJ2-1
clone_size: .
cdr3_length: 15
d_call: .

cdr3_nt: TGTGCCAGCAGCTTTGTTGGGGTTCAGCCCCAGCATTTT
cdr3_aa: CASSFVGVQPQHF
v_call: TRBV7-2
j_call: TRBJ1-5
clone_size: once
cdr3_length: 13
d_call: .

cdr3_nt: TGTGCCAGCAGTTACCGGACCGACCATAGCATGAATCAGCCCCAGCATTTT
cdr3_aa: CASSYRTDHSMNQPQHF
v_call: TRBV6-6
j_call: TRBJ1-5
clone_size: .
cdr3_length: 17
d_call: .

cdr3_nt: TGCAGCGGACAAATTGAGTGGACCCAGTACTTC
cdr3_aa: CSGQIEWTQYF
v_call: TRBV29-1
j_call: TRBJ2-5
clone_size: .
cdr3_length: 11
d_call: .

cdr3_nt: TGCAGTGCTAGACATTTCAGGGCTAGCGGGACCGGGAGATTGAGGGAGACCCAGTACTTC
cdr3_aa: CSARHFRASGTGRLRETQYF
v_call: TRBV20-1
j_call: TRBJ2-5
clone_size: .
cdr3_length: 20
d_call: TRBD2

cdr3_nt: TGTGCCAGCAGCGCCGGACCTTTTCTCTACGAGCAGTACTTC
cdr3_aa: CASSAGPFLYEQYF
v_call: TRBV7-9
j_call: TRBJ2-7
clone_size: few
cdr3_length: 14
d_call: .

cdr3_nt: TGCGCCAGCAGCTTAGCGGGGATATCCTATGGCTACACCTTC
cdr3_aa: CASSLAGISYGYTF
v_call: TRBV7-9
j_call: TRBJ1-2
clone_size: .
cdr3_length: 14
d_call: .

cdr3_nt: TGTGCCAGCAGCTTAGAGCCAAGCGGCACTGAAGCTTTCTTT
cdr3_aa: CASSLEPSGTEAFF
v_call: TRBV7-2
j_call: TRBJ1-1
clone_size: .
cdr3_length: 14
d_call: .

cdr3_nt: TGTGCCACCAGCAGTCACACAGATACGCAGTATTTT
cdr3_aa: CATSSHTDTQYF
v_call: TRBV15
j_call: TRBJ2-3
clone_size: .
cdr3_length: 12
d_call: .

cdr3_nt: TGTGCCAGCAGTGCCTACTCCTACAATGAGCAGTTCTTC
cdr3_aa: CASSAYSYNEQFF
v_call: TRBV6-2/TRBV6-3
j_call: TRBJ2-1
clone_size: .
cdr3_length: 13
d_call: .

cdr3_nt: TGTGCCAGCAGCATACGCGGGACGGAGCCGACGGGCCGTTACGAGCAGTACTTC
cdr3_aa: CASSIRGTEPTGRYEQYF
v_call: TRBV7-9
j_call: TRBJ2-7
clone_size: .
cdr3_length: 18
d_call: .

cdr3_nt: TGCAGTGGAGAGGACCTCGGACTAGGAGGGAGTCGGGGCTATGGCTACACCTTC
cdr3_aa: CSGEDLGLGGSRGYGYTF
v_call: TRBV20-1
j_call: TRBJ1-2
clone_size: .
cdr3_length: 18
d_call: .

cdr3_nt: TGCGCCAGCAGCCCGGATCGAAGTAGGAGCTATGGCTACACCTTC
cdr3_aa: CASSPDRSRSYGYTF
v_call: TRBV5-1
j_call: TRBJ1-2
clone_size: .
cdr3_length: 15
d_call: .

cdr3_nt: TGTGCCAGCAGCCCCCGGGTCTCATCCACAGATACGCAGTATTTT
cdr3_aa: CASSPRVSSTDTQYF
v_call: TRBV3-1
j_call: TRBJ2-3
clone_size: few
cdr3_length: 15
d_call: .

cdr3_nt: TGCAGCGGGACGGTACTAGGCACAGATACGCAGTATTTT
cdr3_aa: CSGTVLGTDTQYF
v_call: TRBV29-1
j_call: TRBJ2-3
clone_size: few
cdr3_length: 13
d_call: .

cdr3_nt: TGCAGTGCCAGCATAACCGGGGGGGATTCACCCCTCCACTTT
cdr3_aa: CSASITGGDSPLHF
v_call: TRBV20-1
j_call: TRBJ1-6
clone_size: .
cdr3_length: 14
d_call: .

cdr3_nt: TGTGCCAGCAGTTCCTATAGCGGGAGGGCGGGTAATGAGCAGTTCTTC
cdr3_aa: CASSSYSGRAGNEQFF
v_call: TRBV6-6
j_call: TRBJ2-1
clone_size: few
cdr3_length: 16
d_call: TRBD2

cdr3_nt: TGTGCCAGCAGCTTAGAAGCCGGGACAGGGGGAAAAGAGACCCAGTACTTC
cdr3_aa: CASSLEAGTGGKETQYF
v_call: TRBV11-1
j_call: TRBJ2-5
clone_size: .
cdr3_length: 17
d_call: TRBD1

cdr3_nt: TGTGCCAGCAGAACCTCAATGTACTACGAGCAGTACTTC
cdr3_aa: CASRTSMYYEQYF
v_call: TRBV12-3/TRBV12-4
j_call: TRBJ2-7
clone_size: .
cdr3_length: 13
d_call: .

cdr3_nt: TGCGCCAGCAGCCAGGGACTGATGAATGAAAAACTGTTTTTT
cdr3_aa: CASSQGLMNEKLFF
v_call: TRBV4-3
j_call: TRBJ1-4
clone_size: .
cdr3_length: 14
d_call: .